This T cell receptor (beta chain) is from a study of blood T cell repertoires in COVID-19. Only in-frame clones appear in the TCRdb table, and some are missing; sequencing was by immunoSEQ multiplex PCR. The sample includes approximately 240,000 clones, 85% seen only once; the top ten take about 6.3%. J was trimmed by 0 bases and V by 7 bases; bases with no gene match: 5. This CDR3 is built from 14 residues. Per germline, CDR1 SGHVS and CDR2 FNYEAQ. This rearrangement joins TRBV7-6 to TRBJ2-7; 8 bases map to TRBD2. The source is a woman in her sixties with active or convalescent COVID-19. Input material: peripheral blood. The CDR3 region has the DNA TGTGCCAGCACCTTTAGCGGGAACTCCTACGAGCAGTACTTC. Translated, it gives CASTFSGNSYEQYF.